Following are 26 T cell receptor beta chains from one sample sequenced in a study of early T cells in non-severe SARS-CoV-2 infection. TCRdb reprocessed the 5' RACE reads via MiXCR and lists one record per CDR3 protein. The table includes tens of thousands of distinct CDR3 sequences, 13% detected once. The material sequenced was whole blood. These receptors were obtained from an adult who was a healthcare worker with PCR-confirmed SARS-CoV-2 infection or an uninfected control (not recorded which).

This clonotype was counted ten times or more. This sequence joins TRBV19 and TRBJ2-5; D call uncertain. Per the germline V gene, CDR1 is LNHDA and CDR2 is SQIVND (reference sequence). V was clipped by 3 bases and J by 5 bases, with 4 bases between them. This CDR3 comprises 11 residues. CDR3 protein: CASSMLETQYF. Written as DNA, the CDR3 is TGTGCCAGTAGTATGTTGGAGACCCAGTACTTC.

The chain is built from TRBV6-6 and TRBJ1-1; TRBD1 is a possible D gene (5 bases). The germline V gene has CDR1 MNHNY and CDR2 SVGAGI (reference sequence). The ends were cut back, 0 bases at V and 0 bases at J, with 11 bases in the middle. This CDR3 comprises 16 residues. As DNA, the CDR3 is TGTGCCAGCAGTTACTCGCAGGGATGGGTGAACACTGAAGCTTTCTTT. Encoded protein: CASSYSQGWVNTEAFF.

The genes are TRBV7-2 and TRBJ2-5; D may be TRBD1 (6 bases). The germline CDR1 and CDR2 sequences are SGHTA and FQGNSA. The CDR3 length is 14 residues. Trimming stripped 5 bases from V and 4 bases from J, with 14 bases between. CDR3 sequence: CASSHGTRIETQYF. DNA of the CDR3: TGTGCCAGCAGCCACGGGACAAGAATAGAGACCCAGTACTTC.

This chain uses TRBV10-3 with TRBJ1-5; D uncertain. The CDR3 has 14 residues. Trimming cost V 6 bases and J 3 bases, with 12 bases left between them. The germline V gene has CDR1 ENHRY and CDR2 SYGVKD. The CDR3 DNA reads TGTGCCATCAGGGCGGAGCGGACCAATCAGCCCCAGCATTTT. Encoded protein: CAIRAERTNQPQHF.

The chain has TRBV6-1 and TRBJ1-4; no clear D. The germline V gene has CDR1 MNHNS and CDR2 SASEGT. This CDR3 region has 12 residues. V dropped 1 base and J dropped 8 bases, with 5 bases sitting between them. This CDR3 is CASSEVDEKLFF. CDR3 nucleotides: TGTGCCAGCAGTGAAGTAGACGAAAAACTGTTTTTT.

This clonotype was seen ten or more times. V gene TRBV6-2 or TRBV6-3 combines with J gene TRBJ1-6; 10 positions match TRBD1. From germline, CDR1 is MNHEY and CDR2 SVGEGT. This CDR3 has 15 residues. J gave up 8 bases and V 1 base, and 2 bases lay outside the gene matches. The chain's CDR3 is CASSYLGQGYSPLHF. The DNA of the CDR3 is TGTGCCAGCAGTTACTTGGGACAGGGGTATTCACCCCTCCACTTT.

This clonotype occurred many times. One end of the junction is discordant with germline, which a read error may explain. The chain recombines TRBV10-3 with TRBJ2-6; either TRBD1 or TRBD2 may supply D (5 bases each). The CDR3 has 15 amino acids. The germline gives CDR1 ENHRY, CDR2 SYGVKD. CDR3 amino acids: CANSGKFAGANVLIF. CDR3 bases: TGTGCCAACTCGGGGAAGTTCGCTGGGGCCAACGTCCTGATTTTC.

The CDR3, as DNA: TGTGCCAGCAGTTTCACTCAAAGGTGGACTGAAGCTTTCTTT. It specifies CASSFTQRWTEAFF. The chain has TRBV12-3 or TRBV12-4 and TRBJ1-1; D gene ambiguous. V was clipped by 3 bases and J by 5 bases, with 13 bases between them. CDR3 size: 14 residues.

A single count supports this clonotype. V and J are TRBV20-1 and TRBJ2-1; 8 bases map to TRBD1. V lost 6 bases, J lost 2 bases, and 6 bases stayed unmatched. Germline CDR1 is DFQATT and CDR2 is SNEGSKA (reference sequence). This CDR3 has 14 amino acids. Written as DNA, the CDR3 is TGCAGTGCGCCCGGGACAGGACCCTACAATGAGCAGTTCTTC. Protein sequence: CSAPGTGPYNEQFF.

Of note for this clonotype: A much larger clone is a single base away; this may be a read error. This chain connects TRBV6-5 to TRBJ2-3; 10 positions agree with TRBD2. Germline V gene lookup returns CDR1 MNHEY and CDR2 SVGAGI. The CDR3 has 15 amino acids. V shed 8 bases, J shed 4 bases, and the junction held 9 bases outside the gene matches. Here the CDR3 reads CASDRAGGLPDTQYF. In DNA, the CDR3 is TGTGCCAGCGATAGAGCGGGGGGGCTCCCAGATACGCAGTATTTT.

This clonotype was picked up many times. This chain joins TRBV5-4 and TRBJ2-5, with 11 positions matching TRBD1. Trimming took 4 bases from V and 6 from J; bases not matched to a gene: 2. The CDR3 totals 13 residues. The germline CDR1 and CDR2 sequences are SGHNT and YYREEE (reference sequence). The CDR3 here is CASSPDRGQTQYF. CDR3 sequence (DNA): TGTGCCAGCAGCCCGGACAGGGGGCAGACCCAGTACTTC.

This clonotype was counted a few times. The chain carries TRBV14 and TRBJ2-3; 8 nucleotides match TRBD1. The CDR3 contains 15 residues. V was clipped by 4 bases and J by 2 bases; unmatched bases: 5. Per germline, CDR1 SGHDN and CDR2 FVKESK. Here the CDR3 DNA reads TGTGCCAGCAGCCCCCGGGACAGGTTCACAGATACGCAGTATTTT. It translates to CASSPRDRFTDTQYF.

This CDR3 is CSGTTTGGLEQFF. The DNA for the CDR3 is TGCAGCGGTACTACAACCGGGGGGCTGGAGCAGTTCTTC. The chain has TRBV29-1 and TRBJ2-1; D possibly corresponds to TRBD2 (7 bases). Germline loops: CDR1 SQVTM, CDR2 ANQGSEA. Deletions cut 7 bases from V and 10 bases from J, with 20 bases between. The CDR3 has 13 amino acids.

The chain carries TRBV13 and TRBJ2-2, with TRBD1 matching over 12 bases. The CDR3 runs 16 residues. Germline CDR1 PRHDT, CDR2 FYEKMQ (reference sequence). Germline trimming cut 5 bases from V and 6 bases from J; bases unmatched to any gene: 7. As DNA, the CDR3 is TGTGCCAGCAGCCCCCGGGACAGGGGGCGGTCCGGGGAGCTGTTTTTT. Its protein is CASSPRDRGRSGELFF.

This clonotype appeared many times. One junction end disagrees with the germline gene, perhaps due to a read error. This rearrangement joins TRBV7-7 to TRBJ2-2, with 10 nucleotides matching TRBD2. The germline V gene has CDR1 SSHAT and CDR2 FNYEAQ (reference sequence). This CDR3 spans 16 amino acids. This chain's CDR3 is CASSLIAGGNTGELFF. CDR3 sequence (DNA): TGTGCTAGCAGCTTAATAGCGGGGGGGAACACCGGGGAGCTGTTTTTT.

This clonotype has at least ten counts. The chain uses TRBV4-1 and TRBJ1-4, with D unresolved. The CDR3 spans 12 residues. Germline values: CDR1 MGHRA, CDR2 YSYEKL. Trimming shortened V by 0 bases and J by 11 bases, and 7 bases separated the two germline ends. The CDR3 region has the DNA TGCGCCAGCAGCCAAGACGAATGGAAACTGTTTTTT. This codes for CASSQDEWKLFF.

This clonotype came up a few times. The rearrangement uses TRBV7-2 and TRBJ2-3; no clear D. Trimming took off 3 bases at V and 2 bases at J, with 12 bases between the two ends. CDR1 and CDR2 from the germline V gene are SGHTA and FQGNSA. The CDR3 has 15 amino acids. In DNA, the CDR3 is TGTGCCAGCAGCTTGTATATAACCACCACAGATACGCAGTATTTT. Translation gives CASSLYITTTDTQYF.

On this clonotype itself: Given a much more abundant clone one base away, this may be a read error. CDR3 sequence reads: CANSLGGAGNQAFF. CDR3 DNA sequence: TGTGCCAACAGCTTAGGAGGTGCGGGTAATCAAGCTTTCTTT. V usage is TRBV5-5 and J usage is TRBJ1-1; D not resolved. The CDR3 runs 14 residues. Germline V gene data show CDR1 as SGHKS and CDR2 as YYEKEE (reference sequence).

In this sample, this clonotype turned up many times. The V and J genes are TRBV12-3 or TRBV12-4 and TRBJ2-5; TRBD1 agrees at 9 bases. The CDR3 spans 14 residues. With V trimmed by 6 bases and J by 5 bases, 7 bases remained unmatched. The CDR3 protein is CASSPPDRGETQYF. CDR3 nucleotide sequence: TGTGCCAGCAGCCCACCGGACAGGGGTGAGACCCAGTACTTC.

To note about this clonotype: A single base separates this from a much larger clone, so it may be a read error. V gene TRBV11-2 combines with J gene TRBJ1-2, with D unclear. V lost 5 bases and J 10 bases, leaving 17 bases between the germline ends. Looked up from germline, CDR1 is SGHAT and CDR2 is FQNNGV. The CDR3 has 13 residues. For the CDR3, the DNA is TGTGCCAGCAGCCCAGACTCCGCCGATGACTACACCTTC. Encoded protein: CASSPDSADDYTF.

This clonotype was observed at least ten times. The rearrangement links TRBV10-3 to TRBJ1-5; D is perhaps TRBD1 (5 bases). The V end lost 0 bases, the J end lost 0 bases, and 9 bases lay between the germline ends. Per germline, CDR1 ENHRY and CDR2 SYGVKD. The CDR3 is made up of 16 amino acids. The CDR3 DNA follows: TGTGCCATCAGTGAGTCGCAAGGGGATAGCAATCAGCCCCAGCATTTT. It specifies CAISESQGDSNQPQHF.

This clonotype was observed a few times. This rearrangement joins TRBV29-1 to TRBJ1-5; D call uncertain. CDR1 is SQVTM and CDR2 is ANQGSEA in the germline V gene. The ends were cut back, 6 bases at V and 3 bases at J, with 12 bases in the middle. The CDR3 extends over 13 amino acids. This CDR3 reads CSVGSGNNQPQHF. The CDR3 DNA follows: TGCAGCGTCGGGTCGGGAAACAATCAGCCCCAGCATTTT.

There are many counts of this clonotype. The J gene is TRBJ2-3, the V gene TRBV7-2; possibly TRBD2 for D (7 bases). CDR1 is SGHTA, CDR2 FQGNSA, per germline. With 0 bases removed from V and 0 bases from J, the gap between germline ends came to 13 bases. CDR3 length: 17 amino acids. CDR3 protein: CASSLAGGGSSTDTQYF. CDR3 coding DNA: TGTGCCAGCAGCTTAGCGGGCGGGGGCTCGAGCACAGATACGCAGTATTTT.

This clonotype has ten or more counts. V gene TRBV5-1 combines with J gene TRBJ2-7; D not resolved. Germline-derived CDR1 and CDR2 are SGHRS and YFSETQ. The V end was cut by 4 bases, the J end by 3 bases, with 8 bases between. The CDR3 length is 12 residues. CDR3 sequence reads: CASSGVGYEQYF. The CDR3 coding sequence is TGCGCCAGCAGCGGCGTAGGCTACGAGCAGTACTTC.

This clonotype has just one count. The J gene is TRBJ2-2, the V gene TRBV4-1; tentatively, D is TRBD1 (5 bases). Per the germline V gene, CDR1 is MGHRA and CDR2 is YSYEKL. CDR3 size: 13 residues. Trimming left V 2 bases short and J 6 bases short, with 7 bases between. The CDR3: CASSQMGPGELFF. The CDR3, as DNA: TGCGCCAGCAGCCAAATGGGGCCCGGGGAGCTGTTTTTT.

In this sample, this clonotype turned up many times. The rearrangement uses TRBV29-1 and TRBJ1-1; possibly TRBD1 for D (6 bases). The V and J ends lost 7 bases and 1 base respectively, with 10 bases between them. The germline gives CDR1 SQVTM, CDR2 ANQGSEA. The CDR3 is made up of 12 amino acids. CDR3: CSGSTGNTEAFF. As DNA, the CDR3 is TGCAGCGGGTCGACAGGGAACACTGAAGCTTTCTTT. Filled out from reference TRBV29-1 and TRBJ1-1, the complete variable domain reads SAVISQKPSRDICQRGTSLTIQCQVDSQVTMMFWYRQQPGQSLTLIATANQGSEATYESGFVIDKFPISRPNLTFSTLTVSNMSPEDSSIYLCSGSTGNTEAFFGQGTRLTVV.